The next 13 T cell receptor delta chains were all read from a single sample in a study of gamma-delta T cells after stem cell transplantation. TCRdb re-processed the RT-PCR reads via CATT. This sample has some 10,000 delta-chain clones, with 1% to 1.5% found just once. The sequencing sample was made of gamma-delta T cells. The receptor set was obtained from a human donor. It is not recorded whose cells these are; they may come from a transplant donor.

This clone has only a few counts. The translation of this DNA and the TCRdb protein of a much larger clone differ at residue 10, probably owing to a read error; the protein shown here is translated from the DNA. The chain carries TRDV2 and TRDJ3; TRDD3 matches 8 bases. This CDR3 is 20 amino acids long. CDR1 is GEAIGNYY, CDR2 EKD, per germline. J was trimmed by 6 bases and V by 0 bases; bases with no gene match: 15. The chain's CDR3 is CACDTGLLVWDTVDTRQMFF. CDR3 DNA: TGTGCCTGTGACACCGGGCTACTGGTGTGGGATACGGTGGACACCCGACAGATGTTTTTC.

Of note for this clone: TCRdb attributes to this sequence the protein of a much larger clone, which differs from the DNA translation at residue 5; a read error is likely, and the protein displayed is translated from the DNA. The chain links TRDV2 to TRDJ1; D is ambiguous. Germline CDR1 and CDR2: GEAIGNYY and EKD. This CDR3 is built from 17 residues. V was clipped by 3 bases and J by 1 base, with 20 bases between them. Here the CDR3 DNA reads TGTGCCTGTGACCCCGTGGGAGTACCAGGGGTCACCGATAAACTCATCTTT. Translating gives CACDPVGVPGVTDKLIF.

This clone came up a few times. A read error likely explains why the TCRdb protein, taken from a much larger clone, differs from this DNA's translation at residue 7; the protein shown is translated from the DNA. The rearrangement joins TRDV2 to TRDJ1; a possible D gene is TRDD3 (6 bases). Per germline, CDR1 GEAIGNYY and CDR2 EKD. The CDR3 spans 17 residues. V lost 3 bases, J lost 0 bases, and 19 bases lay in between. CDR3 loop: CACDLVFGGRYTDKLIF. DNA for the CDR3: TGTGCCTGTGACCTTGTATTTGGGGGTAGGTACACCGATAAACTCATCTTT.

In the case of this clone: The protein that TCRdb holds for this DNA derives from a much larger clone and differs from the translated DNA at residue 7, which likely indicates a read error; the protein shown here is translated from the DNA. V and J are TRDV2 and TRDJ1, with 7 bases identical to TRDD3. Looked up from germline, CDR1 is GEAIGNYY and CDR2 is EKD. The CDR3 has 18 residues. V was clipped by 0 bases and J by 0 bases; unmatched bases: 12. The CDR3 protein is CACDTVEDTAQYTDKLIF. The CDR3 DNA reads TGTGCCTGTGACACCGTGGAGGATACGGCCCAATACACCGATAAACTCATCTTT.

With respect to this clone: The protein that TCRdb holds for this DNA derives from a much larger clone and differs from the translated DNA at residue 6, which likely indicates a read error; the protein shown here is translated from the DNA. The V call is TRDV2, the J call TRDJ1; weak D call: TRDD3 (5 bases). The CDR3 sequence is 18 residues long. Germline V gene lookup returns CDR1 GEAIGNYY and CDR2 EKD. Deletions cut 0 bases from V and 0 bases from J, with 19 bases between. CDR3 coding DNA: TGTGCCTGTGACACCTTGGGCGGGGGGTCCCCGTACACCGATAAACTCATCTTT. This codes for CACDTLGGGSPYTDKLIF.

Turning to this clone: TCRdb assigns this DNA the protein of a much larger clone, which departs from its translation at residue 5; this likely reflects a read error, and the protein shown comes from translating the DNA. V usage is TRDV2 and J usage is TRDJ1; TRDD3 matches at 13 bases. The trim removed 3 bases at V and 2 bases at J, leaving 11 bases unmatched. The length of the CDR3 is 18 residues. In germline, CDR1 is GEAIGNYY, CDR2 EKD. Here the CDR3 DNA reads TGTGCCTGTGACCTTATACTGGGGGATACGGCGTGGACCGATAAACTCATCTTT. It codes for CACDLILGDTAWTDKLIF.

This clone came up a few times. A clone one base away is much larger, so this may be a read error. The sample has other DNA sequences that encode this CDR3 too. The chain combines TRDV2 with TRDJ3, with D maybe TRDD3 (6 bases). The CDR3 has 16 amino acids. CDR1 is GEAIGNYY, CDR2 EKD, per germline. V shed 3 bases and J shed 5 bases, with 13 bases lying between them. CDR3 sequence: CACDQVLGRDTRQMFF. DNA of the CDR3: TGTGCCTGTGACCAGGTACTGGGCCGGGACACCCGACAGATGTTTTTC.

This clone was counted many times. J is TRDJ1 and V is TRDV2; possibly TRDD3 for D (6 bases). Germline loops: CDR1 GEAIGNYY, CDR2 EKD. This CDR3 spans 16 amino acids. V gave up 0 bases and J gave up 1 base, with 14 bases separating them. CDR3: CACDTLGGDGTDKLIF. For the CDR3, the DNA is TGTGCCTGTGACACCCTAGGAGGGGATGGCACCGATAAACTCATCTTT.

Sample share makes this clone medium-sized. Other DNA sequences in the same sample also yield this CDR3. This chain connects TRDV2 to TRDJ1; D is uncertain. Germline loops: CDR1 GEAIGNYY, CDR2 EKD. This CDR3 contains 16 residues. V dropped 3 bases and J dropped 2 bases, with 18 bases sitting between them. In DNA form, the CDR3 reads TGTGCCTGTGACTCAGTGGGAGACTCGTGGACCGATAAACTCATCTTT. Translation: CACDSVGDSWTDKLIF.

Comments on this clone: This may come from a read error, since a much larger clone is one base off. CDR3 residues: CACDVIDTGGYYTDKLIF. The CDR3 DNA is TGTGCCTGTGACGTGATTGATACTGGGGGATACTACACCGATAAACTCATCTTT. The J gene is TRDJ1, the V gene TRDV2, with TRDD3 matching over 12 bases. V lost 3 bases and J lost 0; bases outside the gene matches: 10. This CDR3 spans 18 amino acids. Germline V lookup: CDR1 GEAIGNYY, CDR2 EKD.

In the case of this clone: Being one base from a much bigger clone, this may be a read error. Different DNA sequences within this sample yield the same CDR3. The V and J genes are TRDV2 and TRDJ1, with a possible D match to TRDD3 (6 bases). Germline V gene sequence: CDR1 GEAIGNYY, CDR2 EKD. With 0 bases removed from V and 5 bases from J, the gap between germline ends came to 18 bases. This CDR3 has 16 amino acids. Written as DNA, the CDR3 is TGTGCCTGTGACACCGTAACCACGACGCTGGGGGATAAACTCATCTTT. Encoded protein: CACDTVTTTLGDKLIF.

V usage is TRDV2 and J usage is TRDJ1; 8 positions match TRDD3. V was clipped by 3 bases and J by 1 base; unmatched bases: 9. There are 16 residues in the CDR3. The germline gives CDR1 GEAIGNYY, CDR2 EKD. The chain's CDR3 is CACDPVLGASTDKLIF. The CDR3 bases are TGTGCCTGTGACCCAGTACTGGGGGCCAGCACCGATAAACTCATCTTT.

In this sample, this clone turned up many times. The chain has TRDV2 and TRDJ1; 13 nucleotides agree with TRDD3. Losses at the gene ends were 2 bases for V and 0 bases for J; bases not matched to a gene: 20. The CDR3 is made up of 22 amino acids. Germline V gene data show CDR1 as GEAIGNYY and CDR2 as EKD. The CDR3 DNA follows: TGTGCCTGTGACAACTTACTGGGGGATACGCGTGGAGGCGCGTCGTACACCGATAAACTCATCTTT. Protein sequence: CACDNLLGDTRGGASYTDKLIF.